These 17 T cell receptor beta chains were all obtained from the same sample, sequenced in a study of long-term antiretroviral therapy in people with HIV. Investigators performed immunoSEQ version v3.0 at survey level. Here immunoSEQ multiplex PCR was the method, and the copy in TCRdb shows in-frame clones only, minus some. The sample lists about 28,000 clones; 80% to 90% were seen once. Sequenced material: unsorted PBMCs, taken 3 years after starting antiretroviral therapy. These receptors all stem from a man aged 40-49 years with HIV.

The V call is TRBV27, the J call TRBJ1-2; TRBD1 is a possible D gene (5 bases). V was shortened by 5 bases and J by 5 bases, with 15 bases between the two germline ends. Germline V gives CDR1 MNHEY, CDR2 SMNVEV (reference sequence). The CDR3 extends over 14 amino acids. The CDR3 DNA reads TGTGCCAGCAGTAGCGCCGGGACCCCTTATGGCTACACCTTC. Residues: CASSSAGTPYGYTF.

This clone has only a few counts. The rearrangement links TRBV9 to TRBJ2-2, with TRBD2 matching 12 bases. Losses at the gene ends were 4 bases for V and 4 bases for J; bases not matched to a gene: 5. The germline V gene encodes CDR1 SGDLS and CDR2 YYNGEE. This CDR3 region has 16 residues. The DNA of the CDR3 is TGTGCCAGCAGCTCCCAGGGACTAGCGGGCACCGGGGAGCTGTTTTTT. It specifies CASSSQGLAGTGELFF.

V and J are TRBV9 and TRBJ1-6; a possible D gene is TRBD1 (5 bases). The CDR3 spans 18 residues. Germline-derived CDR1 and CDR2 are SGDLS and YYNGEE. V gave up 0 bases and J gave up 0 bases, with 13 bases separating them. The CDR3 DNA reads TGTGCCAGCAGCGTAGGTGCGGGGGGAAGCTCCTATAATTCACCCCTCCACTTT. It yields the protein CASSVGAGGSSYNSPLHF.

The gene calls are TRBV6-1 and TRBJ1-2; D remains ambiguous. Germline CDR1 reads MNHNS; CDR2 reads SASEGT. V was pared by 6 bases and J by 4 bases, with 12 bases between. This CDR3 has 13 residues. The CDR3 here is CASRPLGFYGYTF. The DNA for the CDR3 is TGTGCCAGCAGGCCCCTTGGATTCTATGGCTACACCTTC.

The CDR3 bases are TGTGCCAGCAGTTTGCTCGGGGGCTTAGAGGACAATGAGCAGTTCTTC. This translates into CASSLLGGLEDNEQFF. The rearrangement joins TRBV27 to TRBJ2-1; D assignment may be TRBD1 or TRBD2 (6 bases each). The CDR3 covers 16 residues. Germline V gene lookup returns CDR1 MNHEY and CDR2 SMNVEV (reference sequence). With 3 bases removed from V and 5 bases from J, the gap between germline ends came to 17 bases.

The CDR3 here is CASSPKAGALEETQYF. CDR3 bases: TGTGCCAGCAGCCCGAAAGCGGGGGCCCTAGAGGAGACCCAGTACTTC. This chain uses TRBV9 with TRBJ2-5; 8 bases are shared with TRBD2. Germline V gene data show CDR1 as SGDLS and CDR2 as YYNGEE. CDR3 length: 16 residues. The J segment lost 5 bases and the V segment lost 4 bases, leaving 13 bases of the junction unmatched.

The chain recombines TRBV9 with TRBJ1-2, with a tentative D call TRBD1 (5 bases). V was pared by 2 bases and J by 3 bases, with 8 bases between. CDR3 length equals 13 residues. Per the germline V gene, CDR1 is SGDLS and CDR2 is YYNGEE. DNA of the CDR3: TGTGCCAGCAGCGTTGGGGGGGACTATGGCTACACCTTC. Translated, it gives CASSVGGDYGYTF.

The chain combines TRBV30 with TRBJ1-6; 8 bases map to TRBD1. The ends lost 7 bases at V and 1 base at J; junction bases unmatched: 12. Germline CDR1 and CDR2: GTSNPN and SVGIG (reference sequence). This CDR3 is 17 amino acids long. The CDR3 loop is CASTGGSIWSYNSPLHF. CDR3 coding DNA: TGTGCCTCAACAGGGGGGAGTATTTGGTCCTATAATTCACCCCTCCACTTT.

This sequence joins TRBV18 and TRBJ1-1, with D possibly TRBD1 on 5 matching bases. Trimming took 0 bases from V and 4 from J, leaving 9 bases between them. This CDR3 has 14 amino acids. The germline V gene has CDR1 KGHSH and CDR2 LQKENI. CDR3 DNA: TGTGCCAGCTCACCACCGGGGGGGTCCACTGAAGCTTTCTTT. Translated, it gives CASSPPGGSTEAFF.

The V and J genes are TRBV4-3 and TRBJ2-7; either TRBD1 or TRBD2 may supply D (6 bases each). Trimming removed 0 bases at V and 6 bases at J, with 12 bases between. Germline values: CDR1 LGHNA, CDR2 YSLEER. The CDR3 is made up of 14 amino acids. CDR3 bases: TGCGCCAGCAGCCAAGATGCCCGGGGGCTCGAGCAGTACTTC. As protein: CASSQDARGLEQYF.

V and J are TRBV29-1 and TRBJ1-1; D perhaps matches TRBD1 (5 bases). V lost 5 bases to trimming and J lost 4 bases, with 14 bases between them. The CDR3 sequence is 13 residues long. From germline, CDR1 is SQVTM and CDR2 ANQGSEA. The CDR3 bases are TGCAGCGTTCGACAGTCGGGGGGCACTGAAGCTTTCTTT. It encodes CSVRQSGGTEAFF.

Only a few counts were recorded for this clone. For the CDR3, the DNA is TGCGCCAGCAGCTCCGCCGGGACAGACTCTGGAAACACCATATATTTT. This translates into CASSSAGTDSGNTIYF. This chain connects TRBV5-1 to TRBJ1-3, with 7 bases that match TRBD1. The V gene end was trimmed by 3 bases and the J gene end by 0 bases; junction bases not matched to a gene: 6. The CDR3 spans 16 residues. Germline V lookup: CDR1 SGHRS, CDR2 YFSETQ.

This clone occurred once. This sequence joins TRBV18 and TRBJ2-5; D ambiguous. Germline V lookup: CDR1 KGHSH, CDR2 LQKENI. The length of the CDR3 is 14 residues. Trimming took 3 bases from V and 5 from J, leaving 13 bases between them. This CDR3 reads CASSPGMSIETQYF. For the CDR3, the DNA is TGTGCCAGCTCACCGGGGATGAGCATTGAGACCCAGTACTTC.

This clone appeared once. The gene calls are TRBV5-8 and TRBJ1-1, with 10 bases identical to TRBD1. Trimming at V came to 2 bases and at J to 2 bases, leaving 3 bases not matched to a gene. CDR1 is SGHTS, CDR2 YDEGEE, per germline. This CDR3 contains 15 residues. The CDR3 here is CASSFRDRGNTEAFF. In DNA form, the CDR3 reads TGTGCCAGCAGCTTTCGGGACAGGGGTAACACTGAAGCTTTCTTT.

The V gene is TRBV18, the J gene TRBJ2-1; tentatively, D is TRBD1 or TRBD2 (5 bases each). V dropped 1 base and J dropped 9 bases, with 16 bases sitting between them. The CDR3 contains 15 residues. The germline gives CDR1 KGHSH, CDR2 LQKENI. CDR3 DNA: TGTGCCAGCTCACCACAGGTTCCAGGGAGAGCTGAGCAGTTCTTC. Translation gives CASSPQVPGRAEQFF.

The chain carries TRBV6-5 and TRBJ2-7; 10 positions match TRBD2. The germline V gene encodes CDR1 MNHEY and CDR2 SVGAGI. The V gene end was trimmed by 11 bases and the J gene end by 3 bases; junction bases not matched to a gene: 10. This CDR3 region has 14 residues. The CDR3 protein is CAAGEAGGHYEQYF. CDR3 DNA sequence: TGTGCCGCGGGGGAAGCGGGGGGGCACTACGAGCAGTACTTC.

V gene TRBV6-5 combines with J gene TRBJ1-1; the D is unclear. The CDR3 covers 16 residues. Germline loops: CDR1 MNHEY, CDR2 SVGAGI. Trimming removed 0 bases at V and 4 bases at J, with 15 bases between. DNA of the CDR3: TGTGCCAGCAGTTACTCACCGGAGGGCGGGAGCACTGAAGCTTTCTTT. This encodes CASSYSPEGGSTEAFF.